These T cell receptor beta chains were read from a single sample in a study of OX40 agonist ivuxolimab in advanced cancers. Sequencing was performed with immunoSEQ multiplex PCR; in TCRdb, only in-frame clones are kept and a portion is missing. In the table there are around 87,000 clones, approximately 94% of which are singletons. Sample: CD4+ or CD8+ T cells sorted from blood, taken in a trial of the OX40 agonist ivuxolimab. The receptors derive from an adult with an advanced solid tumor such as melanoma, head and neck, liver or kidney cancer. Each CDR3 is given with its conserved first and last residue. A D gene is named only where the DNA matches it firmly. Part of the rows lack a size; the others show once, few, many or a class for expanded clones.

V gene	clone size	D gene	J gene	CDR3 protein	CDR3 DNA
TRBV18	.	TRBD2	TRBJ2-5	CASSPEGAGGRETQYF	TGTGCCAGCTCACCTGAAGGAGCGGGAGGGAGAGAGACCCAGTACTTC
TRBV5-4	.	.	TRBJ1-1	CASSQGGRTEAFF	TGTGCCAGCAGCCAGGGAGGGAGGACTGAAGCTTTCTTT
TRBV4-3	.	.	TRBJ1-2	CASSQGTVTAF	TGCGCCAGCAGCCAGGGAACCGTGACGGCCTTC
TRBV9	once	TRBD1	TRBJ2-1	CASSARTGVSRLPYNEQFF	TGTGCCAGCAGCGCCCGGACAGGGGTAAGTCGGCTACCCTACAATGAGCAGTTCTTC
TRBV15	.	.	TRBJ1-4	CATSSRRTGEKLFF	TGTGCCACCAGCAGTCGCCGGACGGGAGAAAAACTGTTTTTT
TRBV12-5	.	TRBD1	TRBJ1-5	CASGLVTGAPNQPQHF	TGTGCTAGTGGTTTGGTAACAGGGGCCCCTAATCAGCCCCAGCATTTT
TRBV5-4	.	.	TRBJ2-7	CASSSRGTAYEQYF	TGTGCCAGCAGCTCCCGCGGGACCGCCTACGAGCAGTACTTC
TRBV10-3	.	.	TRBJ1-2	CAISDGQGNYGYTF	TGTGCCATCAGTGATGGTCAGGGAAACTATGGCTACACCTTC
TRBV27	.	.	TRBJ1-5	CASSLLGASNQPQHF	TGTGCCAGCAGTTTGTTAGGGGCTAGCAATCAGCCCCAGCATTTT
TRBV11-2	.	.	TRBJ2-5	CASSLGQETQYF	TGTGCCAGCAGCTTGGGGCAAGAGACCCAGTACTTC
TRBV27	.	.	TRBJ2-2	CASSPYTALTGELFF	TGTGCCAGCAGTCCTTATACTGCACTAACCGGGGAGCTGTTTTTT
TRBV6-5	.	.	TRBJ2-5	CASQLWGSVETQYF	TGTGCCAGTCAACTCTGGGGGAGTGTCGAGACCCAGTACTTC